The rows below give T cell receptor beta chains drawn from one sample of a study of blood T cell repertoires in COVID-19. Assay: immunoSEQ multiplex PCR; the TCRdb copy retains only in-frame clones and omits some. Of about 50,000 clones in the sample, around 86% were seen once. Sequences were obtained from peripheral blood. The receptors stem from a human donor in a cohort sampled during active COVID-19. Each CDR3 is given with its conserved first and last residue. A D gene is named only where the DNA matches it firmly. Clone size is not always given. Where it is, it says once, few, many or a class for expanded clones.

d_call,v_call,clone_size,j_call,cdr3_aa,cdr3_nt
.,TRBV7-9,many,TRBJ1-2,CASSLAVGGGGYTF,TGTGCCAGCAGCTTAGCGGTGGGGGGAGGCGGCTACACCTTC
.,TRBV7-9,medium-sized,TRBJ2-7,CASSLASGMWEQYF,TGTGCCAGCAGCTTAGCGTCGGGGATGTGGGAGCAGTACTTC
TRBD2,TRBV6-5,.,TRBJ2-7,CASSSRWEGEQYF,TGTGCCAGCAGTTCGAGGTGGGAGGGCGAGCAGTACTTC
.,TRBV27,.,TRBJ2-7,CASSLSVEQYF,TGTGCCAGCAGTTTAAGCGTCGAGCAGTACTTC
.,TRBV9,.,TRBJ2-6,CASSVEGVVVGANVLTF,TGTGCCAGCAGCGTAGAAGGGGTAGTGGTTGGGGCCAACGTCCTGACTTTC
TRBD2,TRBV2,.,TRBJ2-2,CASSPRIGGTTGELFF,TGTGCCAGCAGCCCGCGGATCGGGGGGACGACCGGGGAGCTGTTTTTT
.,TRBV11-2,.,TRBJ1-2,CASSLDRNYGYTF,TGTGCCAGCAGCTTAGATCGGAACTATGGCTACACCTTC
TRBD2,TRBV6-2/TRBV6-3,.,TRBJ2-7,CASSPPTSGGYEQYF,TGTGCCAGCAGTCCCCCGACTAGCGGGGGCTACGAGCAGTACTTC
.,TRBV2,.,TRBJ1-1,CASSVIRGNEAFF,TGTGCCAGCAGTGTGATCCGGGGGAATGAAGCTTTCTTT
TRBD1,TRBV6-2/TRBV6-3,.,TRBJ2-7,CASSPARHRGDEQYF,TGTGCCAGCAGCCCCGCGCGCCACAGGGGGGACGAGCAGTACTTC